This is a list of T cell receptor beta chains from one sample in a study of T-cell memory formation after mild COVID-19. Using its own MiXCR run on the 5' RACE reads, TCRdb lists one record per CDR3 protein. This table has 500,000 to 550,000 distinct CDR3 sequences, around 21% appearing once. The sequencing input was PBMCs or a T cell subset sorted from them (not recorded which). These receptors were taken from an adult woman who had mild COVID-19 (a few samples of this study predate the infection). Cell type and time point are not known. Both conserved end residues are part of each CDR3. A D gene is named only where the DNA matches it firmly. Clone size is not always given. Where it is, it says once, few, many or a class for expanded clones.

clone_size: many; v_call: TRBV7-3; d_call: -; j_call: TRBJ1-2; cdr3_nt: TGTGCCAGCAGCTTAACTACCGGGCCCGGGCATGGCTACACCTTC; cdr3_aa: CASSLTTGPGHGYTF
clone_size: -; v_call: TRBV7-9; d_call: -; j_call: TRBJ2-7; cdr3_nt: TGTGCCAGCAGTATCCCCGGGGGTTCCTACGAGCAGTACTTC; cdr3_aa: CASSIPGGSYEQYF
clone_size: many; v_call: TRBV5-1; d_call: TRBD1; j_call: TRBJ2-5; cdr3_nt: TGCGCCAGCAGCCTTACAGGGGTGGAGACCCAGTACTTC; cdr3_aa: CASSLTGVETQYF
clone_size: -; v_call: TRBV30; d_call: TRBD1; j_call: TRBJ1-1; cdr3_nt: TGTGCCTGGACCCCGAAGGGACAGGGGGCGGCACGCACTGAAGCTTTCTTT; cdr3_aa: CAWTPKGQGAARTEAFF
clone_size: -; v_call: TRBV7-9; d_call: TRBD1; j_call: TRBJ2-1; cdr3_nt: TGTGCCAGCAGCTTTGGGACAGCCCCCTACAATGAGCAGTTCTTC; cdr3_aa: CASSFGTAPYNEQFF
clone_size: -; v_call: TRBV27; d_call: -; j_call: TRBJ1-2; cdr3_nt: TGTGCCAGCAGTTTATTAGGGGCGAATGGCTACACCTTC; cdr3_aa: CASSLLGANGYTF
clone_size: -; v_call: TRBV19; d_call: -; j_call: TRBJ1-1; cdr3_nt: TGTGCCAGTAGTCCGTTATTGGCCCGGGGGACTGAAGCTTTCTTT; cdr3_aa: CASSPLLARGTEAFF
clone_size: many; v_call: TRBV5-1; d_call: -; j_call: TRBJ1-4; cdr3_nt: TGCGCCAGCAGCCCCCAGGACGAGGCAGAACTGTTTTTT; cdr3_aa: CASSPQDEAELFF
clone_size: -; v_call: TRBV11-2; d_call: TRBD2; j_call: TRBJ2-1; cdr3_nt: TGTGCCAGCAGCTCGAGACTAGCGGCCTGGCAGTTCTTC; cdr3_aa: CASSSRLAAWQFF
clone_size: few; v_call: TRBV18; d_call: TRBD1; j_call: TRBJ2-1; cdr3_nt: TGTGCCAGCCAAACGGGACAGGGTCCCAATGAGCAGTTCTTC; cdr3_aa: CASQTGQGPNEQFF
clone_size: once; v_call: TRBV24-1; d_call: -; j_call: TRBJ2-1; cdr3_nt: TGTGCCACCAGTGATTGGAGGGGGAGGGGCTACAATGAGCAGTTCTTC; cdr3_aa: CATSDWRGRGYNEQFF
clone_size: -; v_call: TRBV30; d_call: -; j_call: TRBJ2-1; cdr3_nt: TGTGCCTGGAGTCGGCCGAGACAGGCCTACAATGAGCAGTTCTTC; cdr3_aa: CAWSRPRQAYNEQFF
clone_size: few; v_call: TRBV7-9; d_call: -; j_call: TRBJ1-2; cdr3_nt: TGTGCCAGCAGGTCACCGGGACAAAGCTATGGCTACACCTTC; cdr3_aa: CASRSPGQSYGYTF
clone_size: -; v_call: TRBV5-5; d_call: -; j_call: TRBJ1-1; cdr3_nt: TGTGCCAGCAGTTCTTACAGGGTAGACACTGAAGCTTTCTTT; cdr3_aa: CASSSYRVDTEAFF
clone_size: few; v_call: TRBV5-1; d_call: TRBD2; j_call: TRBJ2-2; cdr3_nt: TGCGCCAGCAGCTTGAGCGGGGGAACGTACACCGGGGAGCTGTTTTTT; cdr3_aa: CASSLSGGTYTGELFF
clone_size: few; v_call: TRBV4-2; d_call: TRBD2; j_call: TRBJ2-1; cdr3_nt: TGTGCCAGCAGCCCGGGACTAGCGGGAGATTCGGCGTCCTACAATGAGCAGTTCTTC; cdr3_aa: CASSPGLAGDSASYNEQFF
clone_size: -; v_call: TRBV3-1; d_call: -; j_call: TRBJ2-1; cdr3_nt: TGTGCCAGCAGGGTGCAGGGCTCCTACACTGAGCAGTTCTTC; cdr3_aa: CASRVQGSYTEQFF
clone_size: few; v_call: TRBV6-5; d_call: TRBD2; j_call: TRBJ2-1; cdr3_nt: TGTGCCAGCAGTTCCCCTTTGACTAGCGGGGGGGCGAAGCAGTTCTTC; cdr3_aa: CASSSPLTSGGAKQFF
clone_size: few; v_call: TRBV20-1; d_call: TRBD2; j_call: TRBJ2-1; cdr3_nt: TGCAGTGCTAGTCGGCGGGGGGCCCCCTACAATGAGCAGTTCTTC; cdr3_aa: CSASRRGAPYNEQFF
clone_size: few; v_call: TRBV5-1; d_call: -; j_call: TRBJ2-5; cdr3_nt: TGCGCCAGCAGCTTGGGGATCGAAGAGACCCAGTACTTC; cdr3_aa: CASSLGIEETQYF
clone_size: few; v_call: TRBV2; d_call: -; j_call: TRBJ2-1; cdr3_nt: TGTGCCAGCAGTGATGGGGGGTCCTACAATGAGCAGTTCTTC; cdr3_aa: CASSDGGSYNEQFF
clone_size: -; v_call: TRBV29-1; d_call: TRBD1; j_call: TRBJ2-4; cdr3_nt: TGCAGCGTCGTGACAGGGGTCGAGGGCATTCAGTACTTC; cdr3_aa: CSVVTGVEGIQYF
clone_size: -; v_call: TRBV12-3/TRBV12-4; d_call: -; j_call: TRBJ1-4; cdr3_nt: TGTGCCAGCAGTAATTTCGGGGGGCCCGACGAAAAACTGTTTTTT; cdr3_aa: CASSNFGGPDEKLFF
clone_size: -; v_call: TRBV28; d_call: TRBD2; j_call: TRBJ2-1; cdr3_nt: TGTGCCAGCAGTTCAGCGGGAGGGCCCTACAATGAGCAGTTCTTC; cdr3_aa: CASSSAGGPYNEQFF
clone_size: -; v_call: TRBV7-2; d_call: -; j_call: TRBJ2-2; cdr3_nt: TGTGCCAGCAGCCCTCCCGGCTGGCACACCGGGGAGCTGTTTTTT; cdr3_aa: CASSPPGWHTGELFF
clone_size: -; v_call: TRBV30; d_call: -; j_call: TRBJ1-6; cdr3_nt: TGTGCCTGGAGTGACGGGGGAGGTTCACCCCTCCACTTT; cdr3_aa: CAWSDGGGSPLHF
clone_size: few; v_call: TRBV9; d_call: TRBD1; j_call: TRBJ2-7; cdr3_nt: TGTGCCAGCAGCGTAGGGGACAGCCCTGTCGAGCAGTACTTC; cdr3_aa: CASSVGDSPVEQYF
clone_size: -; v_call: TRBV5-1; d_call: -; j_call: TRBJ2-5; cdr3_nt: TGCGCCAGCAGCTCGCTCCCGGAGACCCAGTACTTC; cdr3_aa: CASSSLPETQYF
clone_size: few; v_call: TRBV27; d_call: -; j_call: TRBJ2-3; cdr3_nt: TGTGCCAGCAGTTTATACCCCACAGATACGCAGTATTTT; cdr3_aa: CASSLYPTDTQYF
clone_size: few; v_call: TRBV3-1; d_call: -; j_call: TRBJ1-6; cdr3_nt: TGTGCCAGCAGCCAAGATCTGGTGCAGAATTCACCCCTCCACTTT; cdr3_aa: CASSQDLVQNSPLHF
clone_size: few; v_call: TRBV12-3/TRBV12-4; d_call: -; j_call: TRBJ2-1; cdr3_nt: TGTGCCAGCAGTTTCGGGCGGGACAATGAGCAGTTCTTC; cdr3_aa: CASSFGRDNEQFF
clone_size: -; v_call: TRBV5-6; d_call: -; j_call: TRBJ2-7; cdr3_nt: TGTGCCAGCAGCTCAATTGGGACCTCGGGCGAGCAGTACTTC; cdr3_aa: CASSSIGTSGEQYF
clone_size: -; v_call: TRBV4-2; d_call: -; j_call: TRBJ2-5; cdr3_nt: TGTGCCAGCAGCCAAGAGCGGGGAGCCCAGTACTTC; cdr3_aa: CASSQERGAQYF
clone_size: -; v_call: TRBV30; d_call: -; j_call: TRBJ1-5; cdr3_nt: TGTGCCTGGAGTGGGGGGGGAGGCAATCAGCCCCAGCATTTT; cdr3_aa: CAWSGGGGNQPQHF
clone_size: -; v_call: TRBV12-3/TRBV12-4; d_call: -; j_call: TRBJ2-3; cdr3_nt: TGTGCCAGCACCCTGGACTGGTTGAGCACAGATACGCAGTATTTT; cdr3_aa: CASTLDWLSTDTQYF
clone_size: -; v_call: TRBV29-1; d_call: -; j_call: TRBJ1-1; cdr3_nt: TGCAGCGTTGACTTAACAGGAGGGTCTCGGAACACTGAAGCTTTCTTT; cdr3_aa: CSVDLTGGSRNTEAFF
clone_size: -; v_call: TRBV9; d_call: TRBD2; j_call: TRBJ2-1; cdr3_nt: TGTGCCAGCAACCAGCGGGGGCTCAATGAGCAGTTCTTC; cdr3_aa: CASNQRGLNEQFF
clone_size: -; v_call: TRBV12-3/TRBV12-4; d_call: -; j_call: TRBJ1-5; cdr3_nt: TGTGCCAGCAGCTTGGACGATCAGTATCAGCCCCAGCATTTT; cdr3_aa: CASSLDDQYQPQHF
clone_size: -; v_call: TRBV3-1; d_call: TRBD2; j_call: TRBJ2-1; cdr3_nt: TGTGCCAGCAGCAACGGGGGGGACTACAATGAGCAGTTCTTC; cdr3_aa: CASSNGGDYNEQFF
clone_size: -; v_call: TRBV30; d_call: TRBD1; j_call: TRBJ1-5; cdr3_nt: TGTGCCTGGAGTAAGGACAGGGGATCTAACAATCAGCCCCAGCATTTT; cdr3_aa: CAWSKDRGSNNQPQHF
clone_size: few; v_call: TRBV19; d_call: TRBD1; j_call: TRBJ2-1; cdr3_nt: TGTGCCAGTATCCCTGCAGGGGGCATAGGCAATGAGCAGTTCTTC; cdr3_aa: CASIPAGGIGNEQFF
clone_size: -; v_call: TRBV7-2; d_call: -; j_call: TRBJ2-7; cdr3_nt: TGTGCCAGCAGCCTATCCCCGAGGGGGGTCACTGCCTCCTACGAGCAGTACTTC; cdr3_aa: CASSLSPRGVTASYEQYF
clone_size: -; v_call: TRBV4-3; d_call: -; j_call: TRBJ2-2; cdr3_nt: TGCGCCAGCAGCCATAACCCCGGGACACTGAACACCGGGGAGCTGTTTTTT; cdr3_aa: CASSHNPGTLNTGELFF
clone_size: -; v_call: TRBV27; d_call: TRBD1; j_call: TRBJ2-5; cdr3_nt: TGTGCCAGCAGTTTCGAGGGGACAGGGGGAAGGGAGACCCAGTACTTC; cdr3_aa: CASSFEGTGGRETQYF
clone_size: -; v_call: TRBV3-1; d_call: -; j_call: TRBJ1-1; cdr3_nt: TGTGCCAGCAATCCGAAGGAGGCTTTCTTT; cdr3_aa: CASNPKEAFF
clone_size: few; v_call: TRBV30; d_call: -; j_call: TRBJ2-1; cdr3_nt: TGTGCCTGGGAGGGTCGATGGGAACGCAATGAGCAGTTCTTC; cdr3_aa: CAWEGRWERNEQFF